The source of this TCR beta chain is a study of T cell responses to AZD1222 COVID-19 vaccine (dated by TCRdb to the early 2020s). Background for the entire study: AZD1222 recipients given second doses at about 4 weeks or at about 12 weeks were pooled, since spike-specific TCR depth and breadth were not found to differ between the two schedules. A total of 233 trial participants underwent TCR sequencing, of whom 200 to 220 had received two doses of AZD1222 and around 26 had received two doses of the MenACWY control vaccine. Enrollment into the trials was organized by age into subgroups of 18-55, 56-69 and 70-plus years, and those subgroups contained approximately 150, 30 and 60 TCR-sequenced participants, respectively.

The full study reports these points: Because no day 14 peak-response samples were available, repertoires were characterized only after the peak T cell response. CD4 TCRs associated with the vaccine covered the entire spike protein, and the dominant responses were in regions 160-218 and 743-854. In the small 56-69-year group, the increase in depth fell short of significance, most likely because of low power. Epitopes outside the regions mutated in the B.1.351 and B.1.1.7 variants were reportedly recognized by nearly half of the unique spike-specific TCRs. Most participants were white British and females outnumbered males, and the authors suggested that clonal diversity may have been underestimated. Only a handful of AZD1222 recipients were SARS-CoV-2 seropositive at baseline, limiting conclusions about previously exposed vaccinees. Spike-specific TCR breadth and depth rose significantly after two AZD1222 doses compared with day 0 and with MenACWY recipients.

This clone was detected once. Its antigen is unknown. No base qualities exist here, and no much larger clone lies one base off it. The sample's time point, from its label and the paper: baseline before first vaccination. Vaccinee samples came from UK trials COV001 and COV002, including a single-blind randomized controlled phase 2/3 trial of AZD1222 (ChAdOx1 nCoV-19) in healthy adults. For TCRbeta chain sequencing, PBMC samples were collected from trial participants at day 0 and at day 28 after the second dose. Reading the germline V gene gives CDR1 LGHNA and CDR2 YNFKEQ. The CDR3 runs 15 residues from the cysteine to the phenylalanine. The retained sequence is limited to the CDR3, 45 bases, with the frame set at the first base. V is reduced by 1 base and J by 0 bases, leaving a spacing of 9 bases between them. The CDR3 regions of human TCRbeta chains were analyzed by immunosequencing. The authors processed their data as follows. TCRs in the repertoires were compared against a reference library of SARS-CoV-2-specific TCRs that had been generated with the MIRA antigen-specificity platform. Breadth was defined as the fraction of unique TCRs that were SARS-CoV-2-associated, and depth was defined as the fraction of total T cells that were SARS-CoV-2-associated. Using the MIRA data, each spike-specific TCR was assigned both to the spike region to which the TCR was reactive and to a CD4 or CD8 class. Log10-transformed breadth and depth values were compared by one-way ANOVA with Sidak's multiple comparisons tests. The table was pulled from immuneACCESS by TCRdb, which kept in-frame rearrangements only. Such tables lose some clones; where checked, under half of the loss comes from unresolved V genes, and the rest has no known cause. That table gives V, J and clone size, and the DNA gave D and trimming. A total of approximately 85,000 clones appear in this sample, about 86% of them only once. Together, the top ten hold 7% of the sample.

This chain is built from TRBV4-2 and TRBJ1-2; the D gene remains uncertain. This sample comprised peripheral blood, obtained on day 0 of AZD1222 vaccination. The receptor was derived from an adult in good health. The DNA sequence reads TGTGCCAGCAGCCAAGCCGACATTTCTAACTATGGCTACACCTTC. The encoded protein is CASSQADISNYGYTF.